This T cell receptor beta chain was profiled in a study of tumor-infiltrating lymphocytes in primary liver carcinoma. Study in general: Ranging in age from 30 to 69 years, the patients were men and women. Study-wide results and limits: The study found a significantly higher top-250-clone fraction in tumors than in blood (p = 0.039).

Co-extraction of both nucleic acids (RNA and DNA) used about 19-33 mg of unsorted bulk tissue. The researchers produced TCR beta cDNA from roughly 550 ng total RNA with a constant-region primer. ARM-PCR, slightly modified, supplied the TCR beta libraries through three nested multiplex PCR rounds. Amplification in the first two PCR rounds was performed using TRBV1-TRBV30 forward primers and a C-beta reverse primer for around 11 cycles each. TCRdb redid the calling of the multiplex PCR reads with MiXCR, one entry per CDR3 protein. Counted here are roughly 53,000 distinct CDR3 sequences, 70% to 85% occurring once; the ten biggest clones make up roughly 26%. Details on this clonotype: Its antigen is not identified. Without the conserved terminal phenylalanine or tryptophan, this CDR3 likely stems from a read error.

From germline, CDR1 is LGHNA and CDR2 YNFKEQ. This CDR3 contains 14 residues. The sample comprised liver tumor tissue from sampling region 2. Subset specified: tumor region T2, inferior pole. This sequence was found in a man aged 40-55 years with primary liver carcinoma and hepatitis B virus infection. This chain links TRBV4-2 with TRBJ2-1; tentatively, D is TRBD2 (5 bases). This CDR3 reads CACSQEPEGSEQFL. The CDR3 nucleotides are TGTGCCTGCAGCCAAGAACCAGAGGGAAGTGAGCAGTTCCTC.